These 7 T cell receptor beta chains were sequenced from one sample in a study of shared T cell receptors in the human thymus. Generated by immunoSEQ multiplex PCR, the TCRdb table keeps only in-frame clones and is missing some. Altogether 720,000 or so clones are present, 80% to 90% being singletons, with the ten largest covering 0.008% to 0.011%. The same data also went into a second study, on human thymus T cells.

Sequenced sample: thymocytes. The receptors come from a girl under three years old with a congenital heart defect.

V and J are TRBV6-1 and TRBJ2-7; 8 bases line up with TRBD1. The CDR3 runs 14 residues. Germline CDR1 is MNHNS and CDR2 is SASEGT. The V and J ends lost 1 base and 5 bases, in that order; junction bases with no gene match: 4. The CDR3 region has the DNA TGTGCCAGCAGTGAAGGACAGGGGAGGCACGAGCAGTACTTC. Its translation: CASSEGQGRHEQYF.

The rearrangement joins TRBV28 to TRBJ2-5; a weak D match, TRBD2 (5 bases). The V and J ends lost 6 bases and 5 bases respectively, with 13 bases between them. CDR1 and CDR2 from the germline V gene are MDHEN and SYDVKM. The CDR3 consists of 13 residues. This CDR3 reads CASSWWGAETQYF. CDR3 DNA sequence: TGTGCCAGCAGCTGGTGGGGAGCGGAGACCCAGTACTTC. The entire variable domain, with the rest obtained from reference TRBV28 and TRBJ2-5, is as follows: DVKVTQSSRYLVKRTGEKVFLECVQDMDHENMFWYRQDPGLGLRLIYFSYDVKMKEKGDIPEGYSVSREKKERFSLILESASTNQTSMYLCASSWWGAETQYFGPGTRLLVL.

The rearrangement joins TRBV10-3 to TRBJ2-6, with D possibly matching TRBD2 (5 bases). Trimming removed 3 bases at V and 0 bases at J, with 27 bases between. CDR3 length: 22 amino acids. Germline V gene lookup returns CDR1 ENHRY and CDR2 SYGVKD. The chain's CDR3 is CAISDPWRKLPNLRSGANVLTF. As DNA, the CDR3 is TGTGCCATCAGTGATCCATGGAGGAAGCTACCCAATTTACGCTCTGGGGCCAACGTCCTGACTTTC.

The CDR3 region is CASSFGRNYGYTF. The CDR3 coding sequence is TGTGCCAGCAGTTTCGGGAGGAACTATGGCTACACCTTC. This chain joins TRBV27 and TRBJ1-2, with D hard to call. V was shortened by 3 bases and J by 2 bases, with 7 bases between the two germline ends. Germline V gives CDR1 MNHEY, CDR2 SMNVEV (reference sequence). The CDR3 runs to 13 residues.

The chain links TRBV30 to TRBJ1-1, with D possibly TRBD1 on 5 matching bases. CDR3 size: 17 residues. Trimming shortened V by 0 bases and J by 0 bases, and 17 bases separated the two germline ends. Germline CDR1 reads GTSNPN; CDR2 reads SVGIG (reference sequence). CDR3 amino acids: CAWSVRRGRQVNTEAFF. CDR3 DNA sequence: TGTGCCTGGAGTGTACGGAGGGGCCGACAAGTGAACACTGAAGCTTTCTTT.

Only a few counts were recorded for this clone. This sequence joins TRBV2 and TRBJ1-2; a weak D match, TRBD1 (6 bases). Germline V lookup: CDR1 SNHLY, CDR2 FYNNEI. The V and J ends lost 6 bases and 4 bases respectively, with 24 bases between them. CDR3 length: 17 amino acids. The CDR3: CASRGVDRSLSPYGYTF. CDR3 nucleotide sequence: TGTGCCAGCAGGGGAGTCGACAGGTCTCTCTCGCCCTATGGCTACACCTTC.

This clone occurred a few times. The chain couples TRBV2 to TRBJ2-6; D is possibly TRBD1 (6 bases). The CDR3 extends over 16 amino acids. The V gene's germline CDR1 is SNHLY and CDR2 FYNNEI. The V end was cut by 7 bases, the J end by 2 bases, with 15 bases between. For the CDR3, the DNA is TGTGCCAGCATGGTTCAGGGGACCCCTGGGGCCAACGTCCTGACTTTC. This encodes CASMVQGTPGANVLTF.